This T cell receptor (beta chain) was found in a study of T cell responses to AZD1222 COVID-19 vaccine. Generated by immunoSEQ multiplex PCR, the TCRdb table keeps only in-frame clones and is missing some. Of about 160,000 clones in the sample, around nine tenths were seen once. Whole-study results and caveats: Of spike-specific TCRs, nearly half reportedly target regions left unmutated in variants. Vaccination with two AZD1222 doses was followed by a rise in Spike-specific TCR breadth and depth.

Germline loops: CDR1 ENHRY, CDR2 SYGVKD. This CDR3 region has 14 residues. V shed 10 bases, J shed 3 bases, and the junction held 9 bases outside the gene matches. Comment on this clone: Its target is unknown.

Sample: peripheral blood, taken 28 days after the second AZD1222 dose. This rearrangement joins TRBV10-3 to TRBJ2-7, with 10 bases identical to TRBD1. This clonotype was sampled from an adult who received the AZD1222 COVID-19 vaccine. CDR3 in amino acids: CATLGTGDNYEQYF. CDR3 nucleotide sequence: TGTGCCACCCTCGGGACAGGGGACAACTACGAGCAGTACTTC.